The table lists the clone carrying this T cell receptor beta chain with a count of one. Its antigen remains unidentified. Primers included in the PCR were 60 Vbeta and 13 Jbeta primers. Profiling relied on immunoSEQ multiplex PCR, and the TCRdb table lists in-frame clones only, not all of them. This sample carries a few hundred thousand clones, about 83% of them seen once, and the ten largest clones take approximately 10%. The data stem from a study of cytomegalovirus exposure and HLA in healthy donors. The overall study: Early released data had tens of millions of unique TCRs, all coming from HLA-typed donors. Study-wide results and limits: According to a later analysis, donors in an Asian-associated ancestry cluster reportedly had fewer N-insertions than the approximately 730-donor mean. An analysis was carried out at a later point. It showed that HLA-associated TCR beta chains were more clonally expanded than equally common non-associated chains. Later analysis demonstrated an association between a missense DCLRE1C variant and TCR beta V- and J-gene trimming.

The ends were cut back, 5 bases at V and 4 bases at J, with 8 bases in the middle. CDR1 is MDHEN, CDR2 SYDVKM, per germline. The CDR3 has 12 residues. J is TRBJ1-1 and V is TRBV28; D call uncertain. The receptor's source is a woman aged 45-65 years in good health and CMV-seropositive. The sequenced sample was PBMCs. Here the CDR3 DNA reads TGTGCCAGCAGTGAGGAGGGCACTGAAGCTTTCTTT. It is translated as CASSEEGTEAFF.